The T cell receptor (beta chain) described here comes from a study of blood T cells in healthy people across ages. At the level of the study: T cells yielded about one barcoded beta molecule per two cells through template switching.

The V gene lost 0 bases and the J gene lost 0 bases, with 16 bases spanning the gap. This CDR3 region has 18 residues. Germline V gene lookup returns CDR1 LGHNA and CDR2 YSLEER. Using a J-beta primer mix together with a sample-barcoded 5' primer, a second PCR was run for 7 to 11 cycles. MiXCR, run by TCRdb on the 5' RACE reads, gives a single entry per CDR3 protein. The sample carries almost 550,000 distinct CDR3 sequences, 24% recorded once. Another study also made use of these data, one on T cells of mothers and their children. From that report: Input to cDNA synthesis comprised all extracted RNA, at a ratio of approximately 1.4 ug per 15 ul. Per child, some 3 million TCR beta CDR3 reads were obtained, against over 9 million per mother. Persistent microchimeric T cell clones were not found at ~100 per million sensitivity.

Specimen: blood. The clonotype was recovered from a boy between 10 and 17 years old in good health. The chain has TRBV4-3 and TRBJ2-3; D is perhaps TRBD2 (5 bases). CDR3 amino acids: CASSQEARTYTSTDTQYF. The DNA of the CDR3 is TGCGCCAGCAGCCAAGAGGCCCGGACTTACACTAGCACAGATACGCAGTATTTT.